The 18 T cell receptor beta chains below were found in one sample sequenced in a study of cytomegalovirus exposure and HLA in healthy donors. Primers: 60 Vbeta forward and 13 Jbeta reverse. Using immunoSEQ multiplex PCR, the repertoire was profiled, and TCRdb retains in-frame clones only, with some absent. The sample has about 67,000 clones, approximately 90% seen once. Sequenced material: PBMCs. Receptor source: a woman in her thirties in good health and CMV-seropositive.

V and J are TRBV7-7 and TRBJ2-2; 7 bases line up with TRBD1. With 3 bases clipped from V and 0 bases from J, the junction kept 1 base outside the gene matches. The germline V gene encodes CDR1 SSHAT and CDR2 FNYEAQ (reference sequence). The CDR3 runs 15 residues. CDR3 sequence reads: CASSFGTANTGELFF. CDR3 DNA sequence: TGTGCCAGCAGCTTCGGGACAGCGAACACCGGGGAGCTGTTTTTT.

The chain is built from TRBV7-9 and TRBJ2-1; D ambiguous. The CDR3 totals 12 residues. The ends were cut back, 7 bases at V and 9 bases at J, with 13 bases in the middle. The germline gives CDR1 SEHNR, CDR2 FQNEAQ (reference sequence). CDR3 bases: TGTGCCAGCAACCTCTCCGGCGGTGAGCAGTTCTTC. Translation gives CASNLSGGEQFF. Looking up the rest from reference TRBV7-9 and TRBJ2-1 gives the full variable domain: DTGVSQNPRHKITKRGQNVTFRCDPISEHNRLYWYRQTLGQGPEFLTYFQNEAQLEKSRLLSDRFSAERPKGSFSTLEIQRTEQGDSAMYLCASNLSGGEQFFGPGTRLTVL.

The gene calls are TRBV12-5 and TRBJ1-2; weak D call: TRBD1 (5 bases). CDR3 length: 14 residues. Germline CDR1 is LGHNT and CDR2 is FRNRAP. Trimming took 1 base from V and 6 from J, leaving 12 bases between them. For the CDR3, the DNA is TGTGCTAGTGGTTTGGGGCCTCAGGGAAATGGCTACACCTTC. Translating it yields CASGLGPQGNGYTF.

The DNA for the CDR3 is TGTGCCAGCAGCCAATCGAGCTTGGGGGCGTCCTACGAGCAGTACTTC. This codes for CASSQSSLGASYEQYF. The chain joins TRBV4-2 to TRBJ2-7; tentative D call: TRBD1 (6 bases). The CDR3 extends over 16 amino acids. The V gene lost 2 bases and the J gene lost 1 base, with 15 bases spanning the gap. Germline V CDR1 and CDR2: LGHNA, YNFKEQ.

This rearrangement joins TRBV4-1 to TRBJ2-3; 13 bases are shared with TRBD2. Germline CDR1 reads MGHRA; CDR2 reads YSYEKL. This CDR3 has 16 residues. Trimming removed 1 base from V and 7 bases from J; junction bases left unmatched: 5. The CDR3 loop is CASSQAGTSGTNTQYF. The CDR3 DNA follows: TGCGCCAGCAGCCAAGCCGGGACTAGCGGGACGAATACGCAGTATTTT.

This rearrangement joins TRBV5-6 to TRBJ2-7, with 7 bases that match TRBD1. Trimming at V came to 3 bases and at J to 5 bases, leaving 11 bases not matched to a gene. This CDR3 has 15 amino acids. The germline V gene encodes CDR1 SGHDT and CDR2 YYEEEE. In DNA form, the CDR3 reads TGTGCCAGCAGCTACTCCGGGACAGAGATTGACGAGCAGTACTTC. Residues: CASSYSGTEIDEQYF.

The rearrangement uses TRBV10-2 and TRBJ1-5, with D uncertain. The CDR3 spans 13 residues. The germline V gene encodes CDR1 WSHSY and CDR2 SAAADI. V gave up 1 base and J gave up 13 bases, with 14 bases separating them. CDR3 DNA: TGCGCCAGCAGTGAGTTCGAGGGCGCCCCACAGCATTTT. Protein: CASSEFEGAPQHF.

The V call is TRBV11-2, the J call TRBJ2-1, with 7 bases that match TRBD2. Looked up from germline, CDR1 is SGHAT and CDR2 is FQNNGV. This CDR3 comprises 15 residues. V trimming: 5 bases; J trimming: 4 bases; junction bases outside the gene matches: 8. The chain's CDR3 is CASSQPAGSYNEQFF. The CDR3 DNA follows: TGTGCCAGCAGCCAACCAGCGGGATCATACAATGAGCAGTTCTTC.

The chain has TRBV30 and TRBJ2-7; D is perhaps TRBD1 (6 bases). This CDR3 is built from 13 residues. V dropped 5 bases and J dropped 3 bases, with 14 bases sitting between them. CDR1 is GTSNPN, CDR2 SVGIG, per germline (reference sequence). CDR3 residues: CAWGTTGIYEQYF. The CDR3, as DNA: TGTGCCTGGGGCACCACAGGGATCTACGAGCAGTACTTC.

The chain carries TRBV11-1 and TRBJ1-2; no definite D call. Germline CDR1 is SGHAT and CDR2 is FQDESV (reference sequence). The length of the CDR3 is 13 residues. V was clipped by 5 bases and J by 4 bases, with 11 bases between them. The chain's CDR3 is CASSPIFGYGYTF. The CDR3 nucleotides read TGTGCCAGCAGCCCCATTTTCGGCTATGGCTACACCTTC.

The chain has TRBV28 and TRBJ1-1; TRBD1 might be the D (5 bases). The CDR3 is 12 amino acids. Per the germline V gene, CDR1 is MDHEN and CDR2 is SYDVKM. Trimming shortened V by 7 bases and J by 10 bases, and 16 bases separated the two germline ends. The CDR3 is CASIPGGRGAFF. In DNA, the CDR3 is TGTGCCAGCATCCCGGGGGGGAGGGGAGCTTTCTTT.

Comments on this clone: At the DNA level, this CDR3 is encoded by other sequences in the same sample as well. The V call is TRBV18, the J call TRBJ2-7, with 12 nucleotides matching TRBD2. Germline values: CDR1 KGHSH, CDR2 LQKENI. The CDR3 runs 15 residues. V shed 3 bases and J 3 bases; nucleotides not matched to a gene: 3. The CDR3 region is CASSPTSGSSYEQYF. CDR3 nucleotide sequence: TGTGCCAGCTCACCGACTAGCGGGAGCAGCTACGAGCAGTACTTC. The whole variable domain, filled in from reference TRBV18 and TRBJ2-7, reads NAGVMQNPRHLVRRRGQEARLRCSPMKGHSHVYWYRQLPEEGLKFMVYLQKENIIDESGMPKERFSAEFPKEGPSILRIQQVVRGDSAAYFCASSPTSGSSYEQYFGPGTRLTVT.

This chain joins TRBV18 and TRBJ1-2; the match to TRBD1 covers 11 bases. Trimming removed 0 bases from V and 6 bases from J; junction bases left unmatched: 6. The CDR3 spans 16 residues. Germline values: CDR1 KGHSH, CDR2 LQKENI. The CDR3 protein is CASSPPPWTGGHGYTF. The CDR3 DNA reads as TGTGCCAGCTCACCACCTCCCTGGACAGGGGGCCATGGCTACACCTTC.

The chain uses TRBV5-4 and TRBJ2-1; possibly TRBD2 for D (5 bases). This CDR3 region has 12 residues. Germline lookup yields CDR1 SGHNT and CDR2 YYREEE (reference sequence). Deletions cut 10 bases from V and 10 bases from J, with 18 bases between. The CDR3 region has the DNA TGTGCCTTAATTGGCGGGTCCGGCGAGCAGTTCTTC. Amino acid sequence: CALIGGSGEQFF.

This clone was observed a single time. The rearrangement joins TRBV6-5 to TRBJ2-2; 9 positions match TRBD1. The J segment lost 4 bases and the V segment lost 2 bases, leaving 2 bases of the junction unmatched. The CDR3 consists of 15 residues. The germline gives CDR1 MNHEY, CDR2 SVGAGI. The CDR3, as DNA: TGTGCCAGCAGTTACGGGACAGGGATCACCGGGGAGCTGTTTTTT. Residues: CASSYGTGITGELFF.

The CDR3 is CASRTGGNQPQHF. The CDR3 DNA reads as TGTGCCAGCCGGACAGGGGGCAATCAGCCCCAGCATTTT. The V and J genes are TRBV2 and TRBJ1-5; 9 nucleotides match TRBD1. This CDR3 region has 13 residues. The trim removed 8 bases at V and 2 bases at J, leaving 1 base unmatched. Germline V gene lookup returns CDR1 SNHLY and CDR2 FYNNEI. The full variable domain, its missing parts supplied by reference TRBV2 and TRBJ1-5, is EPEVTQTPSHQVTQMGQEVILRCVPISNHLYFYWYRQILGQKVEFLVSFYNNEISEKSEIFDDQFSVERPDGSNFTLKIRSTKLEDSAMYFCASRTGGNQPQHFGDGTRLSIL.

The V call is TRBV27, the J call TRBJ2-1, with 7 bases fitting TRBD2. This CDR3 region has 16 residues. The germline CDR1 and CDR2 sequences are MNHEY and SMNVEV (reference sequence). The J segment lost 7 bases and the V segment lost 0 bases, leaving 9 bases of the junction unmatched. CDR3 region: CASSLSGGPVLNEQFF. Written as DNA, the CDR3 is TGTGCCAGCAGTTTATCGGGAGGGCCCGTCTTGAATGAGCAGTTCTTC.

V usage is TRBV6-5 and J usage is TRBJ2-2; 10 nucleotides line up with TRBD1. This CDR3 is built from 14 residues. The germline gives CDR1 MNHEY, CDR2 SVGAGI. The V and J ends lost 6 bases and 3 bases, in that order; junction bases with no gene match: 1. The CDR3 DNA sequence: TGTGCCAGCAGGGACAGGGGGTACACCGGGGAGCTGTTTTTT. This translates into CASRDRGYTGELFF.